The next 9 T cell receptor beta chains were all read from a single sample in a study of T cells in Graves' hyperthyroidism and ophthalmopathy. Template material for amplifying TCR beta CDR3 regions consisted of RNA transcripts. First-round RT-PCR of the TCR CDR3 relied on the HTBI primer set. TCRdb re-called the multiplex PCR reads with MiXCR, one entry per CDR3 protein. The sample includes about 640,000 distinct CDR3 sequences, around 20% of them seen just once. Source material: blood. The receptors were sampled from a man aged 30 to 45 with Graves' ophthalmopathy.

The chain uses TRBV15 and TRBJ2-3; 12 bases match TRBD2. Germline V lookup: CDR1 LNHNV, CDR2 YYDKDF (reference sequence). V was pared by 5 bases and J by 5 bases, with 5 bases of the junction left unmatched. This CDR3 has 15 amino acids. As DNA, the CDR3 is TGTGCCACCAGCTCGGCTAGCGGGAGGGTAGATACGCAGTATTTT. This sequence encodes CATSSASGRVDTQYF.

This clonotype was seen only a few times. This chain links TRBV7-3 with TRBJ2-7, with 13 nucleotides matching TRBD2. The junction had 15 bases not matched to a gene; V was cut back by 6 bases and J by 4 bases. The CDR3 loop spans 18 amino acids. Germline V lookup: CDR1 SGHTA, CDR2 FQGTGA. DNA of the CDR3: TGTGCCAGCAGTTTGACTCCCGGGACTAGCGGGATTAAATACGAGCAGTACTTC. It specifies CASSLTPGTSGIKYEQYF.

The chain uses TRBV20-1 and TRBJ2-7; D perhaps matches TRBD1 (5 bases). Germline V gene lookup returns CDR1 DFQATT and CDR2 SNEGSKA (reference sequence). Trimming left V 6 bases short and J 0 bases short, with 15 bases between. The CDR3 runs to 14 residues. Written as DNA, the CDR3 is TGCAGTGCCCCACGACAGATGAGCTCCTACGAGCAGTACTTC. Residues: CSAPRQMSSYEQYF.

The CDR3 DNA reads as TGCGCCAGCAGCTTGTACTATCCGCGGGGGCTGGATGGCACTGAAGCTTTCTTT. Protein product: CASSLYYPRGLDGTEAFF. V and J are TRBV5-1 and TRBJ1-1; D perhaps matches TRBD1 (6 bases). This CDR3 is 18 amino acids long. Germline CDR1 and CDR2: SGHRS and YFSETQ. V was clipped by 1 base and J by 4 bases, with 23 bases between them.

V and J are TRBV7-2 and TRBJ2-1; D possibly corresponds to TRBD2 (6 bases). The germline CDR1 and CDR2 sequences are SGHTA and FQGNSA. The CDR3 spans 12 residues. Deletions cut 5 bases from V and 11 bases from J, with 13 bases between. The CDR3 nucleotides are TGTGCCAGCAGCGAAGGAGGGGCCAAGCAGTTCTTC. Translated, it gives CASSEGGAKQFF.

This sequence joins TRBV5-1 and TRBJ1-6, with D possibly being TRBD1 (5 bases). Germline V gene lookup returns CDR1 SGHRS and CDR2 YFSETQ. This CDR3 is built from 14 residues. V gave up 7 bases and J gave up 7 bases, with 15 bases separating them. In DNA, the CDR3 is TGCGCCAGCGACGAAGGACACGCAAATTCACCCCTCCACTTT. It yields the protein CASDEGHANSPLHF.

Regarding this clonotype: With a much larger clone just one base away, this may be a read error. The chain uses TRBV28 and TRBJ2-1; 7 bases line up with TRBD1. V was pared by 4 bases and J by 6 bases, with 6 bases of the junction left unmatched. The CDR3 consists of 14 residues. The germline V gene encodes CDR1 MDHEN and CDR2 SYDVKM. CDR3: CASSSWDSSNEQFF. The DNA for the CDR3 is TGTGCCAGCAGTTCGTGGGACAGTAGCAATGAGCAGTTCTTC.

This clonotype was seen ten or more times. This chain joins TRBV6-1 and TRBJ2-7; the match to TRBD1 covers 8 bases. Trimming removed 5 bases from V and 4 bases from J; junction bases left unmatched: 4. Germline CDR1 reads MNHNS; CDR2 reads SASEGT. The CDR3 covers 13 residues. CDR3 in amino acids: CASSRTGIYEQYF. As DNA, the CDR3 is TGTGCCAGCAGTAGGACAGGGATTTACGAGCAGTACTTC.

The J gene is TRBJ2-1, the V gene TRBV5-8; 8 nucleotides align to TRBD2. J lost 7 bases, V lost 4 bases, and 13 bases had no gene match. The CDR3 sequence is 16 residues long. Germline CDR1 SGHTS, CDR2 YDEGEE. CDR3 in amino acids: CASSRFGAGGGNEQFF. The CDR3 DNA sequence: TGTGCCAGCAGCCGCTTCGGGGCGGGAGGTGGGAATGAGCAGTTCTTC.